A single sample gave rise to the 32 T cell receptor beta chains below, sequenced in a study of blood T cell repertoires in COVID-19. Method: immunoSEQ multiplex PCR; TCRdb's copy keeps in-frame clones and lacks some. Here the sample spans approximately 140,000 clones, 84% being singletons. The sample consisted of PBMCs or T cells enriched from blood (not recorded which). Receptors originate from a man in his forties or fifties with acute COVID-19.

V and J are TRBV4-1 and TRBJ2-1; D remains ambiguous. Per the germline V gene, CDR1 is MGHRA and CDR2 is YSYEKL. The V and J ends lost 3 bases and 8 bases respectively, with 11 bases between them. The CDR3 spans 13 residues. The CDR3 coding sequence is TGCGCCAGCAGCCACCTTAAGAACTATGAGCAGTTCTTC. Protein: CASSHLKNYEQFF.

V gene TRBV10-1 combines with J gene TRBJ2-5, with TRBD2 matching over 13 bases. Germline-derived CDR1 and CDR2 are WNHNN and SYGVQD (reference sequence). CDR3 length: 18 amino acids. The ends lost 6 bases at V and 4 bases at J; junction bases unmatched: 14. In DNA, the CDR3 is TGCGCCAGCAGGTCAAGGACTAGCGGGGGATTTTTAGGAGAGACCCAGTACTTC. It specifies CASRSRTSGGFLGETQYF.

J is TRBJ1-1 and V is TRBV28; TRBD1 agrees at 7 bases. The CDR3 extends over 17 amino acids. Losses at the gene ends were 5 bases for V and 1 base for J; bases not matched to a gene: 13. CDR1 is MDHEN, CDR2 SYDVKM, per germline. The CDR3 sequence: CASSDGSPGGRNTEAFF. CDR3 nucleotides: TGTGCCAGCAGTGACGGAAGCCCAGGGGGGAGGAACACTGAAGCTTTCTTT.

The chain couples TRBV11-2 to TRBJ2-2, with TRBD2 matching 10 bases. Germline V gives CDR1 SGHAT, CDR2 FQNNGV. The CDR3 has 18 amino acids. J gave up 5 bases and V 5 bases, and 14 bases lay outside the gene matches. For the CDR3, the DNA is TGTGCCAGCAGCCGCCGGGCTAGCGGGGGCCCCGGAACCGGGGAGCTGTTTTTT. It specifies CASSRRASGGPGTGELFF.

This clone was seen a handful of times. This chain joins TRBV7-9 and TRBJ1-5; no clear D. The CDR3 length is 13 residues. The V and J ends lost 1 base and 10 bases respectively, with 11 bases between them. Germline V gene data show CDR1 as SEHNR and CDR2 as FQNEAQ (reference sequence). The CDR3 protein is CASSLEHRQPQHF. The DNA of the CDR3 is TGTGCCAGCAGCTTAGAGCACCGCCAACCCCAGCATTTT. The variable domain in full, completed from reference TRBV7-9 and TRBJ1-5, reads DTGVSQNPRHKITKRGQNVTFRCDPISEHNRLYWYRQTLGQGPEFLTYFQNEAQLEKSRLLSDRFSAERPKGSFSTLEIQRTEQGDSAMYLCASSLEHRQPQHFGDGTRLSIL.

The chain recombines TRBV27 with TRBJ2-1; D may be TRBD2 (5 bases). This CDR3 comprises 15 residues. V shed 4 bases and J shed 0 bases, with 10 bases lying between them. Germline CDR1 reads MNHEY; CDR2 reads SMNVEV (reference sequence). The CDR3 DNA is TGTGCCAGCAGTTCCTCTAGCCCCTCCTACAATGAGCAGTTCTTC. Translated: CASSSSSPSYNEQFF.

The V call is TRBV10-1, the J call TRBJ2-7; 7 nucleotides agree with TRBD2. This CDR3 is built from 14 residues. The germline CDR1 and CDR2 sequences are WNHNN and SYGVQD (reference sequence). V lost 2 bases and J lost 6; bases outside the gene matches: 7. CDR3 sequence: CASSEGGLEREQYF. The CDR3 DNA reads TGCGCCAGCAGTGAGGGCGGACTAGAACGCGAGCAGTACTTC.

The chain joins TRBV9 to TRBJ1-4; no clear D. Germline V gene data show CDR1 as SGDLS and CDR2 as YYNGEE. V was trimmed by 4 bases and J by 5 bases, leaving 12 bases between them. This CDR3 contains 14 residues. DNA for the CDR3: TGTGCCAGCAGCCCGGCCGGAGGGAATGAAAAACTGTTTTTT. Translated: CASSPAGGNEKLFF.

This chain connects TRBV11-2 to TRBJ2-1; maybe TRBD1 (6 bases). The CDR3 runs 14 residues. Germline V gene data show CDR1 as SGHAT and CDR2 as FQNNGV. The V end was cut by 2 bases, the J end by 5 bases, with 10 bases between. DNA for the CDR3: TGTGCCAGCAGCTTATACAGGGAAAACAATGAGCAGTTCTTC. Amino acid sequence: CASSLYRENNEQFF.

The chain is built from TRBV10-3 and TRBJ1-3; the match to TRBD1 covers 7 bases. This CDR3 region has 12 residues. Losses at the gene ends were 8 bases for V and 4 bases for J; bases not matched to a gene: 2. CDR1 ENHRY and CDR2 SYGVKD come from the germline V gene. CDR3 region: CAIWTGGNTIYF. The CDR3 bases are TGTGCCATCTGGACAGGCGGAAACACCATATATTTT.

A few counts support this clone. The chain joins TRBV6-5 to TRBJ2-5; D perhaps matches TRBD2 (5 bases). Trimming pared 5 bases from V and 7 bases from J, leaving 17 bases between. This CDR3 comprises 14 residues. CDR1 and CDR2 (germline): MNHEY, SVGAGI. The CDR3 loop reads CASSNRAAGGTQYF. The DNA for the CDR3 is TGTGCCAGCAGTAACCGGGCCGCTGGAGGGACCCAGTACTTC.

This chain links TRBV18 with TRBJ1-4; D gene ambiguous. Germline CDR1 KGHSH, CDR2 LQKENI. V was shortened by 0 bases and J by 4 bases, with 9 bases between the two germline ends. The CDR3 is made up of 15 amino acids. The CDR3 DNA is TGTGCCAGCTCACCACCGGGCAGAGATAATGAAAAACTGTTTTTT. It codes for CASSPPGRDNEKLFF.

The chain joins TRBV7-2 to TRBJ2-2; 11 positions agree with TRBD1. The germline gives CDR1 SGHTA, CDR2 FQGNSA. V was pared by 4 bases and J by 3 bases, with 4 bases of the junction left unmatched. The CDR3 has 16 amino acids. The CDR3 DNA sequence: TGTGCCAGCAGCTCGGACAGGGGGCTTGACACCGGGGAGCTGTTTTTT. It translates to CASSSDRGLDTGELFF.

This clone showed up just a few times. V is TRBV7-6 and J is TRBJ1-4; D is ambiguous. Per germline, CDR1 SGHVS and CDR2 FNYEAQ. V lost 2 bases to trimming and J lost 4 bases, with 11 bases between them. The CDR3 runs 15 residues. In DNA form, the CDR3 reads TGTGCCAGCAGCTTATACGGGATCCGTAATGAAAAACTGTTTTTT. It yields the protein CASSLYGIRNEKLFF.

The CDR3 DNA is TGTGCCAGCAGCAACGCGACTGAAGCTTTCTTT. Amino acid sequence: CASSNATEAFF. The chain joins TRBV21-1 to TRBJ1-1. TRBV21-1 is classified as a pseudogene. This CDR3 contains 11 residues.

J is TRBJ2-7 and V is TRBV3-1 (or the pseudogene TRBV3-2); TRBD1 agrees at 8 bases. V dropped 6 bases and J dropped 4; count of bases not matched to a gene: 2. Germline-derived CDR1 and CDR2 are LGHDT and YNNKEL (reference sequence). The CDR3 is made up of 12 amino acids. The CDR3: CASSYRGYEQYF. CDR3 bases: TGTGCCAGCAGTTACAGGGGGTACGAGCAGTACTTC.

V and J are TRBV30 and TRBJ2-2; 7 bases agree with TRBD1. Germline values: CDR1 GTSNPN, CDR2 SVGIG (reference sequence). Trimming took 4 bases from V and 7 from J; bases not matched to a gene: 6. CDR3 size: 13 residues. The CDR3 region has the DNA TGTGCCTGGAACAGGGGATTCAGCGGGGAGCTGTTTTTT. Translation: CAWNRGFSGELFF.

The J gene is TRBJ1-1, the V gene TRBV4-1; D possibly corresponds to TRBD1 (5 bases). The CDR3 covers 14 residues. Between the trimmed V and J ends, which lost 5 bases and 4 bases, there was a span of 14 bases. The germline gives CDR1 MGHRA, CDR2 YSYEKL. CDR3 sequence: CASSSPTVRTEAFF. CDR3 bases: TGCGCCAGCAGCTCACCGACAGTTCGCACTGAAGCTTTCTTT.

The chain has TRBV6-5 and TRBJ1-2; D is possibly TRBD1 (5 bases). The CDR3 loop spans 15 amino acids. CDR1 and CDR2 (germline): MNHEY, SVGAGI. V was shortened by 6 bases and J by 3 bases, with 17 bases between the two germline ends. CDR3 nucleotide sequence: TGTGCCAGCAGCTACGGCCCCAGGGAATACTATGGCTACACCTTC. It is translated as CASSYGPREYYGYTF.

The chain couples TRBV5-1 to TRBJ2-5, with TRBD1 as a possible D gene (6 bases). Trimming removed 5 bases from V and 2 bases from J, with 10 bases in between. The CDR3 is 13 residues long. The germline V gene has CDR1 SGHRS and CDR2 YFSETQ. The CDR3 coding sequence is TGCGCCAGCAGGACAGGTCTACAAGAGACCCAGTACTTC. This encodes CASRTGLQETQYF. Looking up the rest from reference TRBV5-1 and TRBJ2-5 gives the full variable domain: KAGVTQTPRYLIKTRGQQVTLSCSPISGHRSVSWYQQTPGQGLQFLFEYFSETQRNKGNFPGRFSGRQFSNSRSEMNVSTLELGDSALYLCASRTGLQETQYFGPGTRLLVL.

This chain connects TRBV4-1 to TRBJ2-2, with D tentatively TRBD2 (6 bases). The CDR3 consists of 14 residues. V shed 6 bases and J shed 6 bases, with 14 bases lying between them. Germline V lookup: CDR1 MGHRA, CDR2 YSYEKL. The CDR3 region is CASSYDSGSGELFF. The DNA of the CDR3 is TGCGCCAGCAGTTACGACAGCGGGTCCGGGGAGCTGTTTTTT.

This chain joins TRBV27 and TRBJ2-1; 7 nucleotides align to TRBD1. The germline V gene has CDR1 MNHEY and CDR2 SMNVEV (reference sequence). V lost 6 bases, J lost 7 bases, and 15 bases stayed unmatched. This CDR3 comprises 16 residues. This chain's CDR3 is CASSTQQGGAANEQFF. CDR3 DNA sequence: TGTGCCAGCAGCACCCAACAAGGGGGCGCCGCGAATGAGCAGTTCTTC.

The chain is built from TRBV3-1 (or the pseudogene TRBV3-2) and TRBJ1-5; a possible D gene is TRBD1 (6 bases). The CDR3 has 14 amino acids. The germline V gene has CDR1 LGHDT and CDR2 YNNKEL (reference sequence). Trimming shortened V by 6 bases and J by 7 bases, and 16 bases separated the two germline ends. In DNA, the CDR3 is TGTGCCAGCAGTCAGGGGAGGGGCGACCAGCCCCAGCATTTT. It codes for CASSQGRGDQPQHF.

CDR3: CAWSVRPRGNQPQHF. The DNA of the CDR3 is TGTGCCTGGAGTGTACGGCCCAGGGGCAATCAGCCCCAGCATTTT. The chain couples TRBV30 to TRBJ1-5; possible D gene TRBD1, 5 bases. V was cut by 0 bases and J by 2 bases, with 11 bases left in between. CDR1 GTSNPN and CDR2 SVGIG come from the germline V gene (reference sequence). The CDR3 spans 15 residues.

The V call is TRBV5-1, the J call TRBJ2-1; a weak D match, TRBD1 (5 bases). The CDR3 has 13 amino acids. V shed 4 bases and J shed 3 bases, with 8 bases lying between them. Germline V gene lookup returns CDR1 SGHRS and CDR2 YFSETQ. In nucleotides, the CDR3 is TGCGCCAGCAGCACCGACAGCTACAATGAGCAGTTCTTC. This encodes CASSTDSYNEQFF.

This clone was observed once. This sequence joins TRBV9 and TRBJ2-7, with D perhaps matching TRBD1 (6 bases). CDR1 SGDLS and CDR2 YYNGEE come from the germline V gene. V dropped 0 bases and J dropped 7 bases, with 14 bases sitting between them. The CDR3 contains 14 residues. DNA of the CDR3: TGTGCCAGCAGCGTAGGCGACAGGCTCGCGGAGCAGTACTTC. Its translation is CASSVGDRLAEQYF. Full variable domain (rest looked up from reference TRBV9 and TRBJ2-7): DSGVTQTPKHLITATGQRVTLRCSPRSGDLSVYWYQQSLDQGLQFLIQYYNGEERAKGNILERFSAQQFPDLHSELNLSSLELGDSALYFCASSVGDRLAEQYFGPGTRLTVT.

The V gene is TRBV6-2 or TRBV6-3, the J gene TRBJ1-2; tentative D call: TRBD1 (6 bases). The CDR3 has 15 amino acids. V was trimmed by 5 bases and J by 0 bases, leaving 13 bases between them. The germline V gene has CDR1 MNHEY and CDR2 SVGEGT. CDR3 amino acids: CASSPGQRANYGYTF. DNA of the CDR3: TGTGCCAGCAGTCCCGGACAGAGAGCTAACTATGGCTACACCTTC.

The chain is built from TRBV5-1 and TRBJ1-1, with a tentative D call TRBD1 (5 bases). Germline CDR1 and CDR2: SGHRS and YFSETQ. Trimming shortened V by 4 bases and J by 1 base, and 11 bases separated the two germline ends. CDR3 length: 14 residues. This chain's CDR3 is CASSAGPQNTEAFF. In nucleotides, the CDR3 is TGCGCCAGCAGCGCGGGACCGCAGAACACTGAAGCTTTCTTT. Using reference TRBV5-1 and TRBJ1-1 for the parts outside the CDR3, the full variable domain is KAGVTQTPRYLIKTRGQQVTLSCSPISGHRSVSWYQQTPGQGLQFLFEYFSETQRNKGNFPGRFSGRQFSNSRSEMNVSTLELGDSALYLCASSAGPQNTEAFFGQGTRLTVV.

The chain employs TRBV20-1 and TRBJ2-6; TRBD2 aligns across 10 bases. Trimming cost V 6 bases and J 4 bases; bases outside gene matches: 12. Germline V gene lookup returns CDR1 DFQATT and CDR2 SNEGSKA (reference sequence). The CDR3 covers 17 residues. The CDR3 DNA sequence: TGCAGTGCCAGTGCAAGCGGGAGGGCCGGAGGGGCCAACGTCCTGACTTTC. Translation: CSASASGRAGGANVLTF.

The V and J genes are TRBV7-9 and TRBJ1-1; no firm D call. V gave up 1 base and J gave up 1 base, with 10 bases separating them. Germline V gene data show CDR1 as SEHNR and CDR2 as FQNEAQ (reference sequence). This CDR3 is built from 15 residues. The CDR3 sequence: CASSLVSRRNTEAFF. In nucleotides, the CDR3 is TGTGCCAGCAGCTTAGTTTCGAGAAGGAACACTGAAGCTTTCTTT.

The chain couples TRBV6-5 to TRBJ2-1; 8 bases are shared with TRBD1. V shed 6 bases and J 14 bases; nucleotides not matched to a gene: 9. The CDR3 contains 12 residues. Germline-derived CDR1 and CDR2 are MNHEY and SVGAGI. The CDR3, as DNA: TGTGCCAGCAGGGGCGAGACAGGGGAGGAGTTCTTC. It is translated as CASRGETGEEFF.

The chain joins TRBV5-1 to TRBJ2-1, with D perhaps TRBD2 (6 bases). The germline gives CDR1 SGHRS, CDR2 YFSETQ. This CDR3 contains 12 residues. Trimming left V 5 bases short and J 7 bases short, with 10 bases between. The CDR3 coding sequence is TGCGCCAGCAGACTAGCTTTGAATGAGCAGTTCTTC. Protein sequence: CASRLALNEQFF.